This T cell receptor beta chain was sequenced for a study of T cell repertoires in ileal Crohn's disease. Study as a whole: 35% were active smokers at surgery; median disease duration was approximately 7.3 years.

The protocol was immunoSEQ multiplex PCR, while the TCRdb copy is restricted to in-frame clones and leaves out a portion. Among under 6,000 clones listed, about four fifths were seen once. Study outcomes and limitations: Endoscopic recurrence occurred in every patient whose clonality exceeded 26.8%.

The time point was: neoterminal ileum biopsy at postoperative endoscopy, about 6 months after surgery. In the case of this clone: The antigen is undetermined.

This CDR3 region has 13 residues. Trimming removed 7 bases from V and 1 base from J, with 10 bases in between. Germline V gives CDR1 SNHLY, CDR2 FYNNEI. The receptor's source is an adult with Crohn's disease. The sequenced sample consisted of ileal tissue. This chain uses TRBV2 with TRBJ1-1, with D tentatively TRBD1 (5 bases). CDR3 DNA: TGTGCCAGCATAGGGACCGGGAACACTGAAGCTTTCTTT. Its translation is CASIGTGNTEAFF.